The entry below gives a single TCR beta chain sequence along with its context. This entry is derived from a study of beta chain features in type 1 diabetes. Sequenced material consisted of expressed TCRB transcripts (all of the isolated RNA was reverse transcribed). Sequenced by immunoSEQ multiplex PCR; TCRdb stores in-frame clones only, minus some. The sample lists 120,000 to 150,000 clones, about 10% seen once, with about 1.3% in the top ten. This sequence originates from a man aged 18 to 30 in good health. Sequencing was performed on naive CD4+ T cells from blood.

This chain's CDR3 is CASSPSTGGNEQFF. In nucleotides, the CDR3 is TGTGCCAGCAGTCCATCGACGGGAGGGAATGAGCAGTTCTTC. The rearrangement joins TRBV6-5 to TRBJ2-1; 8 bases align to TRBD2. CDR1 and CDR2 (germline): MNHEY, SVGAGI. V was pared by 5 bases and J by 7 bases, with 7 bases of the junction left unmatched. The CDR3 length is 14 residues.